The 28 T cell receptor beta chains in this list originate from one sample, sequenced in a study of OX40 agonist ivuxolimab in advanced cancers. TCRdb's copy holds only in-frame clones and misses some; the assay was immunoSEQ multiplex PCR. The table lists approximately 70,000 clones, around 83% of them singletons. This specimen consisted of CD4+ or CD8+ T cells sorted from blood, obtained in a trial of the OX40 agonist ivuxolimab. These receptors were obtained from an adult with an advanced solid tumor such as melanoma, head and neck, liver or kidney cancer.

This clone has a single count. This chain links TRBV5-1 with TRBJ2-5, with 11 bases lining up with TRBD2. With 5 bases clipped from V and 5 bases from J, the junction kept 5 bases outside the gene matches. Germline V gene data show CDR1 as SGHRS and CDR2 as YFSETQ. The CDR3 contains 14 residues. The CDR3 protein is CASSASGGFETQYF. For the CDR3, the DNA is TGCGCCAGCAGTGCTAGCGGGGGGTTTGAGACCCAGTACTTC.

V usage is TRBV7-9 and J usage is TRBJ2-5; TRBD1 aligns across 10 bases. The CDR3 has 14 amino acids. CDR1 is SEHNR and CDR2 is FQNEAQ in the germline V gene (reference sequence). V was clipped by 5 bases and J by 5 bases; unmatched bases: 5. The CDR3 region has the DNA TGTGCCAGCAGCCCGGGACAGGGGTTGGAGACCCAGTACTTC. Translating it yields CASSPGQGLETQYF.

Here the CDR3 DNA reads TGTGCCAGCAGTCCCGACCGGGACAGAATATCCTATAACTATGGCTACACCTTC. Amino acids: CASSPDRDRISYNYGYTF. V and J are TRBV4-2 and TRBJ1-2; 7 bases match TRBD1. The CDR3 is 18 residues long. Germline V lookup: CDR1 LGHNA, CDR2 YNFKEQ. The V and J ends lost 6 bases and 1 base, in that order; junction bases with no gene match: 17.

The chain has TRBV2 and TRBJ1-2, with D uncertain. The CDR3 contains 13 residues. Germline V gives CDR1 SNHLY, CDR2 FYNNEI. Between the trimmed V and J ends, which lost 2 bases and 2 bases, there was a span of 6 bases. CDR3 nucleotide sequence: TGTGCCAGCAGTGAACACGGCAACTATGGCTACACCTTC. It specifies CASSEHGNYGYTF. The whole variable domain, filled in from reference TRBV2 and TRBJ1-2, reads EPEVTQTPSHQVTQMGQEVILRCVPISNHLYFYWYRQILGQKVEFLVSFYNNEISEKSEIFDDQFSVERPDGSNFTLKIRSTKLEDSAMYFCASSEHGNYGYTFGSGTRLTVV.

V gene TRBV10-3 combines with J gene TRBJ2-1, with 14 bases fitting TRBD2. The ends lost 5 bases at V and 6 bases at J; junction bases unmatched: 3. Per the germline V gene, CDR1 is ENHRY and CDR2 is SYGVKD. This CDR3 is 15 amino acids long. The CDR3 reads CAISPGLAGVNEQFF. In nucleotides, the CDR3 is TGTGCCATCAGTCCGGGACTAGCGGGAGTCAATGAGCAGTTCTTC.

The chain uses TRBV5-4 and TRBJ2-1; the match to TRBD2 covers 9 bases. Unmatched junction bases numbered 8, after V lost 0 bases and J lost 7 bases. This CDR3 is 16 amino acids long. Germline V lookup: CDR1 SGHNT, CDR2 YYREEE (reference sequence). CDR3 residues: CASSLAPSGAQNEQFF. In nucleotides, the CDR3 is TGTGCCAGCAGCTTGGCCCCTAGCGGGGCACAGAATGAGCAGTTCTTC.

The genes are TRBV6-5 and TRBJ2-4; TRBD2 agrees at 15 bases. Trimming cost V 5 bases and J 9 bases; bases outside gene matches: 5. CDR1 MNHEY and CDR2 SVGAGI come from the germline V gene. This CDR3 is built from 15 residues. CDR3 region: CASSTLGLAGGIQYF. As DNA, the CDR3 is TGTGCCAGCAGTACCCTGGGACTAGCGGGAGGCATTCAGTACTTC.

J is TRBJ1-1 and V is TRBV29-1, with TRBD1 matching 7 bases. CDR3 size: 12 residues. Germline CDR1 reads SQVTM; CDR2 reads ANQGSEA. The V gene end was trimmed by 2 bases and the J gene end by 5 bases; junction bases not matched to a gene: 2. This CDR3 is CSVEQGGTEAFF. The CDR3 DNA follows: TGCAGCGTTGAACAGGGGGGGACTGAAGCTTTCTTT.

The chain has TRBV19 and TRBJ2-3; D may correspond to TRBD1 or TRBD2 (5 bases each). CDR3 length equals 14 residues. The germline CDR1 and CDR2 sequences are LNHDA and SQIVND (reference sequence). Deletions cut 5 bases from V and 4 bases from J, with 13 bases between. This CDR3 reads CASSGGRGPDTQYF. The CDR3, as DNA: TGTGCCAGTAGTGGTGGCCGGGGCCCAGATACGCAGTATTTT.

The chain recombines TRBV9 with TRBJ2-5; D not resolved. The CDR3 contains 12 residues. CDR1 is SGDLS and CDR2 is YYNGEE in the germline V gene. V lost 0 bases to trimming and J lost 5 bases, with 5 bases between them. The CDR3 sequence is CASSVVGETQYF. CDR3 nucleotide sequence: TGTGCCAGCAGCGTAGTCGGGGAGACCCAGTACTTC.

The chain uses TRBV19 and TRBJ2-7, with 10 bases identical to TRBD2. This CDR3 comprises 13 residues. CDR1 and CDR2 from the germline V gene are LNHDA and SQIVND (reference sequence). Trimming removed 10 bases from V and 5 bases from J; junction bases left unmatched: 8. As DNA, the CDR3 is TGTGCCACCGGGACTAGCGCAGGGAACGAGCAGTACTTC. It codes for CATGTSAGNEQYF.

V and J are TRBV7-2 and TRBJ2-1; 9 bases agree with TRBD2. The CDR3 covers 13 residues. Germline CDR1 is SGHTA and CDR2 is FQGNSA. Trimming removed 11 bases from V and 8 bases from J; junction bases left unmatched: 10. The CDR3 DNA follows: TGTGCCCGGAGCGGGAGGCCCTCCTATGAGCAGTTCTTC. This sequence encodes CARSGRPSYEQFF.

V and J are TRBV9 and TRBJ2-3, with 7 bases fitting TRBD2. The CDR3 is 19 amino acids. Trimming removed 3 bases from V and 0 bases from J; junction bases left unmatched: 16. Germline CDR1 reads SGDLS; CDR2 reads YYNGEE. CDR3 residues: CASSADPPGGSGSTDTQYF. The CDR3, as DNA: TGTGCCAGCAGCGCAGACCCCCCCGGTGGTAGCGGGAGCACAGATACGCAGTATTTT.

The chain carries TRBV7-6 and TRBJ2-1; D remains ambiguous. The CDR3 runs 13 residues. CDR1 and CDR2 from the germline V gene are SGHVS and FNYEAQ. V gave up 2 bases and J gave up 14 bases, with 16 bases separating them. CDR3 sequence: CASSLTVDNVKFF. CDR3 bases: TGTGCCAGCAGCTTAACAGTAGACAACGTCAAGTTCTTC. Variable domain in full (rest from reference TRBV7-6 and TRBJ2-1): GAGVSQSPRYKVTKRGQDVALRCDPISGHVSLYWYRQALGQGPEFLTYFNYEAQQDKSGLPNDRFSAERPEGSISTLTIQRTEQRDSAMYRCASSLTVDNVKFFGPGTRLTVL.

The chain couples TRBV7-9 to TRBJ2-7; D gene unclear. CDR1 is SEHNR, CDR2 FQNEAQ, per germline (reference sequence). V lost 1 base to trimming and J lost 9 bases, with 10 bases between them. The CDR3 totals 12 residues. CDR3 in amino acids: CASSLVPLGQYF. The CDR3 DNA is TGTGCCAGCAGCTTAGTCCCCTTGGGGCAGTACTTC.

This clone was observed once. The chain links TRBV25-1 to TRBJ1-5; perhaps TRBD1 as D (5 bases). In germline, CDR1 is MGHDK, CDR2 SYGVNS. The CDR3 runs 13 residues. The V end was cut by 4 bases, the J end by 4 bases, with 8 bases between. CDR3 loop: CASSGRENQPQHF. The CDR3 coding sequence is TGTGCCAGCAGTGGCAGGGAAAATCAGCCCCAGCATTTT.

This rearrangement joins TRBV4-2 to TRBJ2-1; 13 nucleotides line up with TRBD2. The germline CDR1 and CDR2 sequences are LGHNA and YNFKEQ. The CDR3 covers 16 residues. The J segment lost 3 bases and the V segment lost 1 base, leaving 0 bases of the junction unmatched. The CDR3 protein is CASSQGTSGSYNEQFF. The CDR3 DNA sequence: TGTGCCAGCAGCCAAGGGACTAGCGGGAGCTACAATGAGCAGTTCTTC.

This sequence joins TRBV19 and TRBJ1-6; D remains unclear. CDR1 is LNHDA and CDR2 is SQIVND in the germline V gene (reference sequence). V shed 3 bases and J shed 9 bases, with 6 bases lying between them. The length of the CDR3 is 12 residues. The CDR3 here is CASSIGSSPLHF. As DNA, the CDR3 is TGTGCCAGTAGTATTGGGAGTTCACCCCTCCACTTT.

The V call is TRBV9, the J call TRBJ2-3, with 8 nucleotides matching TRBD2. The CDR3 consists of 15 residues. CDR1 SGDLS and CDR2 YYNGEE come from the germline V gene. V shed 1 base, J shed 1 base, and the junction held 2 bases outside the gene matches. The CDR3 region has the DNA TGTGCCAGCAGCGTATCCGGGAGGGGCACAGATACGCAGTATTTT. Residues: CASSVSGRGTDTQYF.

The V and J genes are TRBV6-1 and TRBJ1-5; maybe TRBD1 (5 bases). The CDR3 covers 14 residues. Trimming stripped 4 bases from V and 5 bases from J, with 12 bases between. CDR1 MNHNS and CDR2 SASEGT come from the germline V gene. CDR3 bases: TGTGCCAGCAGTGCCAGGGTTTCGGATCAGCCCCAGCATTTT. Residues: CASSARVSDQPQHF.

The V call is TRBV6-1, the J call TRBJ1-6; the D gene is possibly TRBD1 (5 bases). Germline V gene sequence: CDR1 MNHNS, CDR2 SASEGT. V lost 0 bases to trimming and J lost 6 bases, with 15 bases between them. This CDR3 has 17 amino acids. The CDR3 region is CASSEALPARVNSPLHF. In DNA form, the CDR3 reads TGTGCCAGCAGTGAAGCGCTACCCGCCAGGGTTAATTCACCCCTCCACTTT.

This clone occurred once. A much larger clone differs from this one at a single base, so this may be a read error. CDR3 DNA sequence: TGTGCCGGCAGCTTACCCCAACAGCCCCAGCATTTT. Its protein is CAGSLPQQPQHF. The rearrangement uses TRBV7-2 and TRBJ1-5; D gene unclear. CDR3 length: 12 residues. Germline lookup yields CDR1 SGHTA and CDR2 FQGNSA.

V is TRBV18 and J is TRBJ1-2, with TRBD1 matching 7 bases. CDR1 and CDR2 from the germline V gene are KGHSH and LQKENI. The trim removed 3 bases at V and 2 bases at J, leaving 6 bases unmatched. This CDR3 region has 15 residues. CDR3 loop: CASSPQGGANYGYTF. CDR3 nucleotides: TGTGCCAGCTCACCTCAGGGGGGGGCGAACTATGGCTACACCTTC.

V and J are TRBV11-1 and TRBJ2-1, with TRBD2 matching over 10 bases. CDR3 length equals 15 residues. Germline CDR1 is SGHAT and CDR2 is FQDESV (reference sequence). The junction had 11 bases not matched to a gene; V was cut back by 5 bases and J by 10 bases. The CDR3 region is CASSAPSGGAGEQFF. The CDR3, as DNA: TGTGCCAGCAGCGCCCCGAGCGGGGGGGCGGGAGAGCAGTTCTTC.

V and J are TRBV6-6 and TRBJ2-1, with 9 bases matching TRBD1. With V trimmed by 4 bases and J by 4 bases, 2 bases remained unmatched. This CDR3 spans 14 amino acids. Germline-derived CDR1 and CDR2 are MNHNY and SVGAGI (reference sequence). The CDR3 DNA reads as TGTGCCAGCAGTTTTGGACAGGGGTACAATGAGCAGTTCTTC. Protein sequence: CASSFGQGYNEQFF.

V is TRBV5-1 and J is TRBJ1-1; D perhaps matches TRBD1 (5 bases). This CDR3 contains 15 residues. V was cut by 0 bases and J by 3 bases, with 12 bases left in between. The V gene's germline CDR1 is SGHRS and CDR2 YFSETQ. CDR3 sequence (DNA): TGCGCCAGCAGCTTGGGGGGACGAGGGTACACTGAAGCTTTCTTT. Its translation is CASSLGGRGYTEAFF.

This chain connects TRBV2 to TRBJ1-3, with a weak D call TRBD1 (5 bases). The ends were cut back, 3 bases at V and 0 bases at J, with 9 bases in the middle. This CDR3 region has 15 residues. From germline, CDR1 is SNHLY and CDR2 FYNNEI. CDR3 protein: CASSDIRASGNTIYF. The DNA of the CDR3 is TGTGCCAGCAGTGATATCAGGGCCTCTGGAAACACCATATATTTT.

The chain couples TRBV5-1 to TRBJ2-3; the match to TRBD2 covers 7 bases. Germline CDR1 reads SGHRS; CDR2 reads YFSETQ. The V gene end was trimmed by 4 bases and the J gene end by 6 bases; junction bases not matched to a gene: 8. There are 14 residues in the CDR3. The DNA for the CDR3 is TGCGCCAGCAGCCCGGGCCCAGCGGGGGATACGCAGTATTTT. It encodes CASSPGPAGDTQYF.